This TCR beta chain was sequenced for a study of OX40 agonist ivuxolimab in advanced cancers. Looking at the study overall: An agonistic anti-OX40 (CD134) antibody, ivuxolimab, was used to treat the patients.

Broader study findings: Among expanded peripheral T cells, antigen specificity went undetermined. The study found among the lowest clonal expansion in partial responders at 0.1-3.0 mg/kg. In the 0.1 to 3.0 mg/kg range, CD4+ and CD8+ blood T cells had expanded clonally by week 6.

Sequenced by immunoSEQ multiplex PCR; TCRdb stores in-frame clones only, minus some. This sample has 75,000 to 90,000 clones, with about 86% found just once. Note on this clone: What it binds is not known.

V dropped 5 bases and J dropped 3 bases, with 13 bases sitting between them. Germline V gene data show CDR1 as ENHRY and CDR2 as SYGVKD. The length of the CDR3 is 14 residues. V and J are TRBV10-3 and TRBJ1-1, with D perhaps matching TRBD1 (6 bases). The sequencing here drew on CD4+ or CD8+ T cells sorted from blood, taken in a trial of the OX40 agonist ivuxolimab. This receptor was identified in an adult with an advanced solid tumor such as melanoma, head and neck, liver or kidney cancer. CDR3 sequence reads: CAISLQGRDTEAFF. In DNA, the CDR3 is TGTGCCATCAGTCTACAGGGTAGGGACACTGAAGCTTTCTTT.